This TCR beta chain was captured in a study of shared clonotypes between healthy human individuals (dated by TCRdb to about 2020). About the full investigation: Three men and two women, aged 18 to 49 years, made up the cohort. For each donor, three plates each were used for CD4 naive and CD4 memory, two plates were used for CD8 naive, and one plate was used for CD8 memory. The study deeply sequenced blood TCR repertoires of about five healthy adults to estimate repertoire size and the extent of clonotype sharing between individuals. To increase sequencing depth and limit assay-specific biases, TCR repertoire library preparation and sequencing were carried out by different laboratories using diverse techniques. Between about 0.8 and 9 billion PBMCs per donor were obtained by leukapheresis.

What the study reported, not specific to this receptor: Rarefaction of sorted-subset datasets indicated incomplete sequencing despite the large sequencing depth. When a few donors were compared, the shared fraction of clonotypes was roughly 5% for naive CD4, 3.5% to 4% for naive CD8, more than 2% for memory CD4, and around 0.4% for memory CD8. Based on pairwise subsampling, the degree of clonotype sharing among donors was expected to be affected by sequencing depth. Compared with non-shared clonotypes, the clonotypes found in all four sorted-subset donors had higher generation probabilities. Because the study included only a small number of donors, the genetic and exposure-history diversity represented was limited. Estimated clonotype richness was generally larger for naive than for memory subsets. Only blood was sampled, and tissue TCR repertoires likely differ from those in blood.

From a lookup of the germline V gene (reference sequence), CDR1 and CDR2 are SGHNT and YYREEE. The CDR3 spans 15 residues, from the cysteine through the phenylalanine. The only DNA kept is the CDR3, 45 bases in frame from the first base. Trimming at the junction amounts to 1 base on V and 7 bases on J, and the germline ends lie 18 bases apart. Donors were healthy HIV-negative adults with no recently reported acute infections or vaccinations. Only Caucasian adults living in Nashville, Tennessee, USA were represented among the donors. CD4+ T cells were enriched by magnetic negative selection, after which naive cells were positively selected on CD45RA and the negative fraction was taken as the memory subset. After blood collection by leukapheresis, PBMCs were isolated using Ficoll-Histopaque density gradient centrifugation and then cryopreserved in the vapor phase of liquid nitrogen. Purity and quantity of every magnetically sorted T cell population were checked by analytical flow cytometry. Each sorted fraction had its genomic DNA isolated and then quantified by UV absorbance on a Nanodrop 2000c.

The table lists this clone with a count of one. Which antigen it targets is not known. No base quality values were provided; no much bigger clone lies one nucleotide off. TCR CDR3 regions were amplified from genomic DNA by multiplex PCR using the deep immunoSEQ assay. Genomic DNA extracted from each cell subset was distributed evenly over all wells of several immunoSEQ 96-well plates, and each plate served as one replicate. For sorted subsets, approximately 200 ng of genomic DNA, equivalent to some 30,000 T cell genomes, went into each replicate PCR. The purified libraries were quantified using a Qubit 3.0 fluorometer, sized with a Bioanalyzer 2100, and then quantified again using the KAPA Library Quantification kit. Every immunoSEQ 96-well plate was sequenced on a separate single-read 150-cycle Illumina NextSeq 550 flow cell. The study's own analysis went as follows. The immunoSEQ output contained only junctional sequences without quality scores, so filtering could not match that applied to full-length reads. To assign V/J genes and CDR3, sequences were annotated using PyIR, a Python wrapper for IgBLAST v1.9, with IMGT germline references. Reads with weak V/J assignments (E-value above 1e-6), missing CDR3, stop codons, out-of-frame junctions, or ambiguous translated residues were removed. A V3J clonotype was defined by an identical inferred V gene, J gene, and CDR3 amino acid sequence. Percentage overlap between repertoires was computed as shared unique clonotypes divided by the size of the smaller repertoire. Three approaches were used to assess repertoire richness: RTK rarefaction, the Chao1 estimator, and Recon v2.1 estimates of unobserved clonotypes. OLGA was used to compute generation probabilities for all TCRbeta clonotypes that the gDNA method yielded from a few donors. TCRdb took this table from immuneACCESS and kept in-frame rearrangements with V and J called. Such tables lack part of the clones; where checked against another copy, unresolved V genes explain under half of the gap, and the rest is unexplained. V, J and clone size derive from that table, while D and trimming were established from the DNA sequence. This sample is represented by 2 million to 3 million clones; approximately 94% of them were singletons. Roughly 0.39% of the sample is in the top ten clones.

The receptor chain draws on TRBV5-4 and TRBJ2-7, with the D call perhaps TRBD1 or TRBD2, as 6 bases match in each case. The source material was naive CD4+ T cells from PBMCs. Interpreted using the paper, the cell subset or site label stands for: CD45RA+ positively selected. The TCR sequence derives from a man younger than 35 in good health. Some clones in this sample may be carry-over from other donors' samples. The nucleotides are TGTGCCAGCAGCTTGCGGCCAGGGGAAGGGGGGGAGCAGTACTTC. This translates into CASSLRPGEGGEQYF.